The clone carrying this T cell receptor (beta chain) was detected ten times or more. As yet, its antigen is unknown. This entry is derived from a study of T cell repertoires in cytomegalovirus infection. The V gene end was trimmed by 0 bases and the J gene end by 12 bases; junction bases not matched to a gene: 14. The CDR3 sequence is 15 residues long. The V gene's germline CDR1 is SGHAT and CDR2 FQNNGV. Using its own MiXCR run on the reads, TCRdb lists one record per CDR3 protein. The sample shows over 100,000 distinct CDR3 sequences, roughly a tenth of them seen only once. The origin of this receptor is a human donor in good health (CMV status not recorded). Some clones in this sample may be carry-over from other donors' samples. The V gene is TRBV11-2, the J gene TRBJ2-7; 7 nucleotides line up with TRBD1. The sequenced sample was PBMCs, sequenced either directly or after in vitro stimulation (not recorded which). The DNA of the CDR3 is TGTGCCAGCAGCTTAGATATTATCCTAGGGGGCCACCCGTACTTC. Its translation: CASSLDIILGGHPYF.